This entry describes one T cell receptor beta chain. Its antigen is unknown. The sample belongs to a study of cytomegalovirus exposure and HLA in healthy donors. Study-level results: The investigators catalogued some 150 TCR beta chains as cytomegalovirus-associated. A likely sequencing artifact accounted for one observed cluster of highly shared sequence variants.

The PCR ran on 60 Vbeta and 13 Jbeta primers. Assay: immunoSEQ multiplex PCR; the TCRdb copy retains only in-frame clones and omits some. This sample contains some 120,000 clones. The ends lost 3 bases at V and 7 bases at J; junction bases unmatched: 10. The CDR3 is 16 residues long. Per germline, CDR1 SGHRS and CDR2 YFSETQ. This sequence was found in a man aged 35-49 years in good health and CMV-seronegative. Sequencing used PBMCs. The V and J genes are TRBV5-1 and TRBJ2-2; TRBD1 aligns across 9 bases. The CDR3 spells CASSSTGGPGYGELFF. CDR3 sequence (DNA): TGCGCCAGCAGCTCCACAGGGGGCCCCGGTTACGGGGAGCTGTTTTTT.